A single sample gave rise to the 23 T cell receptor beta chains below, sequenced in a study of blood T cell repertoires in COVID-19. Profiling relied on immunoSEQ multiplex PCR, and the TCRdb table lists in-frame clones only, not all of them. The repertoire includes 430,000 or so clones, approximately 91% of them detected once, and less than 1.5% sits in the top ten. The material sequenced was PBMCs or T cells enriched from blood (not recorded which). The receptor set was obtained from a woman aged 18-29 years who had been exposed to COVID-19.

The chain has TRBV7-9 and TRBJ2-7; D ambiguous. The V gene lost 1 base and the J gene lost 4 bases, with 5 bases spanning the gap. CDR3 size: 12 residues. The V gene's germline CDR1 is SEHNR and CDR2 FQNEAQ (reference sequence). CDR3 DNA: TGTGCCAGCAGCTTAGAACGGTACGAGCAGTACTTC. Its protein product is CASSLERYEQYF.

The chain recombines TRBV21-1 with TRBJ2-1; TRBD1, as called in the table, went unchecked against the DNA. TRBV21-1 is a pseudogene locus. This CDR3 is 16 amino acids long. CDR3 sequence: CASSTRTTDAYNEQFF. Written as DNA, the CDR3 is TGTGCCAGCAGCACCCGGACGACAGATGCCTACAATGAGCAGTTCTTC.

This chain links TRBV19 with TRBJ1-2; 8 bases map to TRBD1. The germline gives CDR1 LNHDA, CDR2 SQIVND (reference sequence). This CDR3 is built from 17 residues. The V and J ends lost 5 bases and 3 bases, in that order; junction bases with no gene match: 14. The CDR3 region is CASSYPPGSGGYYGYTF. The CDR3 DNA sequence: TGTGCCAGTAGTTACCCCCCCGGATCAGGGGGCTACTATGGCTACACCTTC.

The chain uses TRBV3-1 (or the pseudogene TRBV3-2) and TRBJ2-1, with 7 positions matching TRBD1. Germline lookup yields CDR1 LGHDT and CDR2 YNNKEL (reference sequence). The CDR3 has 18 amino acids. V lost 1 base to trimming and J lost 0 bases; unmatched junction nucleotides: 9. In DNA form, the CDR3 reads TGTGCCAGCAGCCAAGGTAGGGGGCACACGAGCTCCTACAATGAGCAGTTCTTC. This sequence encodes CASSQGRGHTSSYNEQFF.

J is TRBJ1-5 and V is TRBV30, with 8 nucleotides matching TRBD1. Germline CDR1 reads GTSNPN; CDR2 reads SVGIG (reference sequence). The junction had 2 bases not matched to a gene; V was cut back by 4 bases and J by 3 bases. The CDR3 runs to 13 residues. The CDR3 sequence: CAWTRGLNQPQHF. CDR3 DNA: TGTGCCTGGACCAGGGGGCTCAATCAGCCCCAGCATTTT. The full variable domain, completed using reference TRBV30 and TRBJ1-5, is SQTIHQWPATLVQPVGSPLSLECTVEGTSNPNLYWYRQAAGRGLQLLFYSVGIGQISSEVPQNLSASRPQDRQFILSSKKLLLSDSGFYLCAWTRGLNQPQHFGDGTRLSIL.

The chain is built from TRBV11-2 and TRBJ1-6, with D possibly being TRBD1 (6 bases). The germline V and J ends were trimmed by 5 bases and 0 bases, with 8 bases remaining between them. The CDR3 extends over 15 amino acids. Germline V gives CDR1 SGHAT, CDR2 FQNNGV. CDR3 residues: CASSRDISYNSPLHF. The CDR3 DNA sequence: TGTGCCAGCAGCCGGGACATCTCCTATAATTCACCCCTCCACTTT.

The chain recombines TRBV28 with TRBJ2-7; possible D gene TRBD1, 7 bases. The V end was cut by 4 bases, the J end by 2 bases, with 15 bases between. This CDR3 comprises 15 residues. Germline CDR1 MDHEN, CDR2 SYDVKM. In DNA form, the CDR3 reads TGTGCCAGCAGTTCCACAGGGGACTCCCCCTACGAGCAGTACTTC. Translation gives CASSSTGDSPYEQYF.

The chain employs TRBV6-4 and TRBJ2-7; D unclear. The CDR3 runs 12 residues. Between the trimmed V and J ends, which lost 2 bases and 5 bases, there was a span of 7 bases. CDR1 and CDR2 (germline): MRHNA, SNTAGT. The CDR3 bases are TGTGCCAGCAGTGACCCCCGGGACGAGCAGTACTTC. Translation: CASSDPRDEQYF.

The V call is TRBV19, the J call TRBJ2-4; TRBD2 matches 7 bases. Unmatched junction bases numbered 4, after V lost 3 bases and J lost 8 bases. The CDR3 sequence is 13 residues long. Germline V gene sequence: CDR1 LNHDA, CDR2 SQIVND (reference sequence). The DNA of the CDR3 is TGTGCCAGTAGTATGGGGAGGGCGGACATTCAGTACTTC. Its translation: CASSMGRADIQYF.

The CDR3: CASSSSPRTQYF. The CDR3 region has the DNA TGTGCCAGCAGCTCGTCCCCCCGGACCCAGTACTTC. The chain employs TRBV7-8 and TRBJ2-5; D not resolved. Trimming cost V 4 bases and J 7 bases, with 10 bases left between them. The V gene's germline CDR1 is SGHVS and CDR2 FQNEAQ. CDR3 length: 12 residues.

The chain has TRBV10-3 and TRBJ1-6, with TRBD1 identical over 9 bases. The germline gives CDR1 ENHRY, CDR2 SYGVKD. V lost 7 bases, J lost 10 bases, and 11 bases stayed unmatched. CDR3 length equals 15 residues. Here the CDR3 DNA reads TGTGCCATCAAGGGGGGACAGGGCCAAGCATCACCCCTCCACTTT. Translated: CAIKGGQGQASPLHF.

Worth noting for this clone: In the same sample, other DNA sequences code for this CDR3. The V and J genes are TRBV5-1 and TRBJ2-1, with TRBD2 identical over 11 bases. Germline V CDR1 and CDR2: SGHRS, YFSETQ. This CDR3 is built from 16 residues. Germline trimming cut 2 bases from V and 0 bases from J; bases unmatched to any gene: 1. CDR3 DNA sequence: TGCGCCAGCAGCTTCCTAGCGGGGGGCTCCTACAATGAGCAGTTCTTC. Translation gives CASSFLAGGSYNEQFF.

This chain connects TRBV6-6 to TRBJ2-5, with D maybe TRBD2 (6 bases). The CDR3 runs to 12 residues. Germline-derived CDR1 and CDR2 are MNHNY and SVGAGI (reference sequence). V was trimmed by 7 bases and J by 5 bases, leaving 11 bases between them. CDR3 residues: CASKQLAETQYF. CDR3 DNA sequence: TGTGCCAGCAAGCAGCTAGCGGAGACCCAGTACTTC.

This chain uses TRBV27 with TRBJ2-7; perhaps TRBD1 as D (5 bases). V lost 0 bases, J lost 6 bases, and 9 bases lay in between. Germline assignment: CDR1 MNHEY and CDR2 SMNVEV (reference sequence). CDR3 length: 13 amino acids. Written as DNA, the CDR3 is TGTGCCAGCAGTTTATCGCAGGGCCTCGAGCAGTACTTC. Encoded protein: CASSLSQGLEQYF.

The chain recombines TRBV7-9 with TRBJ1-3; possible D gene TRBD1, 6 bases. V lost 5 bases to trimming and J lost 4 bases, with 12 bases between them. The CDR3 runs to 14 residues. Per the germline V gene, CDR1 is SEHNR and CDR2 is FQNEAQ (reference sequence). The DNA for the CDR3 is TGTGCCAGCAGCCAGGACAGAAGGGGAAACACCATATATTTT. Protein: CASSQDRRGNTIYF.

The chain couples TRBV19 to TRBJ2-7, with 10 bases fitting TRBD2. CDR3 length: 15 amino acids. Germline V CDR1 and CDR2: LNHDA, SQIVND (reference sequence). The V and J ends lost 5 bases and 4 bases, in that order; junction bases with no gene match: 8. The chain's CDR3 is CASSLLAGSVYEQYF. The CDR3 region has the DNA TGTGCCAGTAGTCTACTAGCGGGATCGGTTTACGAGCAGTACTTC.

V is TRBV12-3 or TRBV12-4 and J is TRBJ2-2; no reliable D call. The CDR3 spans 13 residues. Trimming stripped 1 base from V and 4 bases from J, with 4 bases between. CDR3 loop: CASSLGLTGELFF. The CDR3 nucleotides are TGTGCCAGCAGTTTAGGTCTCACCGGGGAGCTGTTTTTT.

This chain uses TRBV3-1 (or the pseudogene TRBV3-2) with TRBJ1-5; tentative D call: TRBD1 (5 bases). The CDR3 sequence is 14 residues long. The V end lost 0 bases, the J end lost 10 bases, and 13 bases lay between the germline ends. Germline V gene lookup returns CDR1 LGHDT and CDR2 YNNKEL (reference sequence). CDR3 sequence (DNA): TGTGCCAGCAGCCAAGATGTGGGGGGAGGACCCCAGCATTTT. The encoded protein is CASSQDVGGGPQHF.

The chain recombines TRBV27 with TRBJ1-1; D is uncertain. The CDR3 length is 16 residues. The V and J ends lost 6 bases and 5 bases respectively, with 22 bases between them. CDR1 and CDR2 from the germline V gene are MNHEY and SMNVEV (reference sequence). The DNA of the CDR3 is TGTGCCAGCAGCAGACGACGGGCCACGGGATGGACTGAAGCTTTCTTT. Its protein product is CASSRRRATGWTEAFF.

Here the CDR3 reads CASSHTPYSSEAFF. CDR3 in DNA: TGTGCCAGCAGCCACACCCCATACAGCTCTGAAGCTTTCTTT. This sequence joins TRBV7-9 and TRBJ1-1; D is undetermined. V was clipped by 5 bases and J by 6 bases, with 16 bases between them. Germline CDR1 reads SEHNR; CDR2 reads FQNEAQ (reference sequence). The CDR3 covers 14 residues.

The rearrangement joins TRBV5-1 to TRBJ2-1; TRBD2 matches 7 bases. J gave up 10 bases and V 3 bases, and 4 bases lay outside the gene matches. Germline CDR1 reads SGHRS; CDR2 reads YFSETQ. The CDR3 totals 12 residues. The CDR3: CASSWASGEQFF. CDR3 in DNA: TGCGCCAGCAGCTGGGCTAGCGGAGAGCAGTTCTTC.

This clone was picked up a small number of times. As DNA, the CDR3 is TGTGCCAGCAGTTACTCGGCGGATCGCTATGGCTACACCTTC. Translating gives CASSYSADRYGYTF. The chain has TRBV6-5 and TRBJ1-2; D is unresolved. The V and J ends lost 0 bases and 4 bases respectively, with 9 bases between them. CDR1 is MNHEY and CDR2 is SVGAGI in the germline V gene. There are 14 residues in the CDR3.

This chain links TRBV28 with TRBJ1-4, with a possible D match to TRBD1 (6 bases). The germline V and J ends were trimmed by 5 bases and 8 bases, with 18 bases remaining between them. The CDR3 sequence is 15 residues long. CDR1 is MDHEN and CDR2 is SYDVKM in the germline V gene. CDR3 nucleotides: TGTGCCAGCAGTCCGCCCTCGACAGGATACGAAAAACTGTTTTTT. Residues: CASSPPSTGYEKLFF.